This is a list of T cell receptor beta chains from one sample in a study of T cells expressing NK-cell markers. Reanalyzing the 5' RACE reads, TCRdb keeps one entry per CDR3 protein, without DNA. Its clone listing holds 500,000 to 700,000 distinct CDR3 sequences. Input material: blood T cells: a sorted CD56 or NKG2C T cell subset, CD4+ or CD8+ T cells, or bulk PBMC T cells (not recorded which). These TCRs come from a man aged 18 to 30 in good health. The CDR3 runs from the conserved cysteine through the conserved F or W.

v_call	j_call	cdr3_length	cdr3_aa
TRBV5-1	TRBJ2-5	14	CASTPAGQGETQYF
TRBV4-1	TRBJ2-1	15	CASSQPGQGDNEQFF
TRBV27	TRBJ1-1	15	CASSIARGLDTEAFF
TRBV5-1	TRBJ1-1	13	CASSPEVLSEAFF
TRBV20-1	TRBJ2-2	16	CSARGGSSANTGELFF
TRBV24-1	TRBJ2-1	16	CATSDVTSGRLDEQFF
TRBV27	TRBJ1-5	15	CASSFGVNSNQPQHF
TRBV28	TRBJ1-1	16	CASSPQGAIRNTEAFF
TRBV12-3/TRBV12-4	TRBJ1-2	11	CAGGDSGGYTF
TRBV18	TRBJ1-1	16	CASSPAKGMALLGAFF
TRBV24-1	TRBJ2-1	20	CATSDPRTSGSPSSYNEQFF
TRBV28	TRBJ2-7	12	CASRQGHYEQYF
TRBV25-1	TRBJ1-4	18	CASSEHPRGLLANEKLFF
TRBV5-1	TRBJ2-5	14	CASSLDRERETQYF
TRBV10-3	TRBJ2-5	20	CAISESSRGAGGSGWETQYF
TRBV7-7	TRBJ2-5	16	CASSPWGTRYQETQYF
TRBV11-1	TRBJ2-1	18	CASSSETTRRGNYNEQFF
TRBV4-2	TRBJ2-1	15	CASSQDRGRNNEQFF
TRBV20-1	TRBJ2-1	15	CSAREAGGLNNEQFF
TRBV7-3	TRBJ2-1	15	CASSPGGPKYNEQFF
TRBV5-1	TRBJ2-1	14	CASGGTSGSNEQFF
TRBV14	TRBJ2-1	12	CASSQEFRGQFF
TRBV5-1	TRBJ2-5	13	CASSSTGPGTQYF
TRBV27	TRBJ2-3	14	CASTPGTFTDTQYF
TRBV6-6	TRBJ2-7	12	CASSYSGTGQYF
TRBV15	TRBJ1-2	15	CATTAGGISEYGYTF
TRBV28	TRBJ2-2	16	CASSLLGAQNTGELFF
TRBV12-3/TRBV12-4	TRBJ1-3	13	CASSLSAGNTIYF
TRBV27	TRBJ2-3	15	CASSPTGGVGDTQYF
TRBV20-1	TRBJ2-1	14	CSARPRTAYNEQFF
TRBV5-1	TRBJ2-3	17	CASSEPYRGKGTDTQYF
TRBV20-1	TRBJ1-1	13	CSARDDRGLAAFF
TRBV7-9	TRBJ1-1	14	CASSYDRTNTEAFF
TRBV7-2	TRBJ1-6	15	CASSPKGQGYSPLHF
TRBV5-1	TRBJ2-3	13	CASSHSDTDTQYF
TRBV12-3/TRBV12-4	TRBJ1-5	14	CASSTTSRAQPQHF
TRBV5-4	TRBJ1-2	13	CASSPPGFYGYTF
TRBV28	TRBJ1-2	14	CASSESGRNYGYTF
TRBV7-6	TRBJ1-4	12	CASSRGVEKLFF
TRBV7-2	TRBJ2-1	16	CASSLGRDPSGREKFF
TRBV4-3	TRBJ2-5	15	CASSQERGARETQYF